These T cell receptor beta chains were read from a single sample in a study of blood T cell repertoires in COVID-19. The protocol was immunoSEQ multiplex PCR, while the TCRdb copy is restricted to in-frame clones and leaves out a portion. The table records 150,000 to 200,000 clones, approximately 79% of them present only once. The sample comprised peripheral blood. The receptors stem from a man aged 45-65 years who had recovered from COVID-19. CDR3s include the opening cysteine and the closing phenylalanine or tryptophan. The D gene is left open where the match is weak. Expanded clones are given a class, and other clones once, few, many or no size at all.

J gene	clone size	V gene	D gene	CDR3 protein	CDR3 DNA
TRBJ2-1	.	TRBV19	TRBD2	CASSKAGGLNEQFF	TGTGCCAGTAGCAAAGCGGGAGGGCTCAATGAGCAGTTCTTC
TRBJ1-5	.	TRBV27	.	CASSSQGANQPQHF	TGTGCCAGCAGCTCACAGGGAGCCAATCAGCCCCAGCATTTT
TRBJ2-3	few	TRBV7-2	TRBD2	CASSLGLASDTQYF	TGTGCCAGCAGCTTAGGACTAGCAAGCGATACGCAGTATTTT
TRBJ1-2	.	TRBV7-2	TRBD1	CASSLSAGQTGEDGYTF	TGTGCCAGCAGCTTATCAGCGGGCCAGACAGGGGAGGATGGCTACACCTTC
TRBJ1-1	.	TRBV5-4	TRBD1	CASSPMDRQSNTEAFF	TGTGCCAGCAGCCCGATGGACAGGCAATCGAACACTGAAGCTTTCTTT
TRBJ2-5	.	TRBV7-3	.	CASSKGTQETQYF	TGTGCCAGCAGCAAGGGGACTCAAGAGACCCAGTACTTC
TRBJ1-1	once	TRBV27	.	CASSHSPNTEAFF	TGTGCCAGCAGTCACAGCCCGAACACTGAAGCTTTCTTT
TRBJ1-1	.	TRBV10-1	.	CASQKNMNTEAFF	TGCGCCAGCCAGAAGAACATGAACACTGAAGCTTTCTTT
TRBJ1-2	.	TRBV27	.	CASRPGQANYGYTF	TGTGCCAGCAGACCCGGACAAGCTAACTATGGCTACACCTTC
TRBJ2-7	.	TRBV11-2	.	CASSRDSSYEQYF	TGTGCCAGCAGCCGTGACAGTTCCTACGAGCAGTACTTC
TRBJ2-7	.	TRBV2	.	CASSELQVRNSEQYF	TGTGCCAGCAGTGAATTACAAGTTAGAAACAGCGAGCAGTACTTC
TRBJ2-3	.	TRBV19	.	CASTPGGTDTQYF	TGTGCCAGTACCCCAGGGGGCACAGATACGCAGTATTTT
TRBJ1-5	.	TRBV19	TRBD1	CASSPGQNQPQHF	TGTGCCAGTAGTCCGGGACAGAATCAGCCCCAGCATTTT
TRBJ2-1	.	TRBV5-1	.	CASSLAGSDEQFF	TGCGCCAGCAGCTTAGCCGGTTCCGATGAGCAGTTCTTC
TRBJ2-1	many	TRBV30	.	CAWSALGSGEQFF	TGTGCCTGGAGTGCACTAGGCTCAGGTGAGCAGTTCTTC
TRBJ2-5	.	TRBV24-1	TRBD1	CATSEGTAGMETQYF	TGTGCCACCAGTGAAGGGACAGCCGGCATGGAGACCCAGTACTTC
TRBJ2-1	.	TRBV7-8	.	CASSSLGAAEQFF	TGTGCCAGCAGCTCCCTGGGAGCTGCTGAGCAGTTCTTC
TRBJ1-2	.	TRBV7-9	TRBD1	CASGTDRAGYTF	TGTGCCAGCGGAACGGACAGGGCTGGCTACACCTTC
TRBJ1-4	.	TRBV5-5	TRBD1	CASSLLQGAPEKLFF	TGTGCCAGCAGCTTGTTACAGGGGGCGCCTGAAAAACTGTTTTTT
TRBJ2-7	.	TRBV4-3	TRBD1	CASSHTTGLKSEQYF	TGCGCCAGCAGCCACACGACAGGGCTCAAGTCCGAGCAGTACTTC
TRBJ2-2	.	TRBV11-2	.	CASSFFRVDGELFF	TGTGCCAGCAGCTTTTTCAGGGTTGACGGGGAGCTGTTTTTT
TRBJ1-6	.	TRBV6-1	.	CASSEAFGSGIYSPLHF	TGTGCCAGCAGTGAAGCGTTCGGGTCTGGTATTTATTCACCCCTCCACTTT
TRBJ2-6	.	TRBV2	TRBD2	CASSVVSSGRSSGANVLTF	TGTGCCAGCAGTGTAGTTTCCAGCGGGAGGTCTTCTGGGGCCAACGTCCTGACTTTC
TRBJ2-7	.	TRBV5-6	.	CASSLEGGRYEQYF	TGTGCCAGCAGCTTAGAGGGAGGTCGCTACGAGCAGTACTTC
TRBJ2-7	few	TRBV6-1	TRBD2	CASSEFFFGTSGREQYF	TGTGCCAGCAGTGAATTTTTCTTTGGGACTAGCGGGCGCGAGCAGTACTTC
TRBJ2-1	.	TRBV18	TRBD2	CASSPDSSGTYNEQFF	TGTGCCAGCTCACCAGACTCTAGCGGGACCTACAATGAGCAGTTCTTC
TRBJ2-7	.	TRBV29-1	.	CSVESPGYEQYF	TGCAGCGTTGAATCCCCAGGGTACGAGCAGTACTTC
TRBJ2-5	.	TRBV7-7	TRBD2	CASSSAGLGETQYF	TGTGCCAGCAGCTCAGCGGGGCTTGGGGAGACCCAGTACTTC
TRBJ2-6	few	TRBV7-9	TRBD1	CASSPGQGEDSGANVLTF	TGTGCCAGCAGCCCGGGACAGGGAGAAGACTCTGGGGCCAACGTCCTGACTTTC
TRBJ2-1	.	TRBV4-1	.	CASSQGASRGWGEQFF	TGCGCCAGCAGCCAAGGGGCTAGCAGGGGCTGGGGTGAGCAGTTCTTC
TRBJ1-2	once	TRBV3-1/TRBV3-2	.	CASLGGNYGYTF	TGTGCCAGCCTCGGGGGGAACTATGGCTACACCTTC
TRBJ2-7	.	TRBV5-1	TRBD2	CASSPPTSGEQYF	TGCGCCAGCAGCCCGCCGACTAGCGGGGAGCAGTACTTC
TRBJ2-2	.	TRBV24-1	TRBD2	CATSDFVGALAGVTGELFF	TGTGCCACCAGTGATTTTGTCGGGGCGCTAGCGGGAGTCACCGGGGAGCTGTTTTTT
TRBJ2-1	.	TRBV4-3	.	CASSQGGFANEQFF	TGCGCCAGCAGCCAAGGCGGGTTCGCCAATGAGCAGTTCTTC
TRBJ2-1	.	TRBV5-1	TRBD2	CTSSLAALAGGNEQFF	TGCACCAGCAGCTTGGCCGCGCTAGCGGGGGGGAATGAGCAGTTCTTC
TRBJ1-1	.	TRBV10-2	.	CASKREGARGNTEAFF	TGCGCCAGCAAAAGGGAAGGGGCCAGGGGGAACACTGAAGCTTTCTTT
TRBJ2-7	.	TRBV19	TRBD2	CASSEVAGEIYEQYF	TGTGCCAGTAGTGAAGTAGCGGGAGAGATCTACGAGCAGTACTTC
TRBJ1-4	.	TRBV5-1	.	CASSLPAGEKLFF	TGCGCCAGCAGCTTACCGGCCGGGGAAAAACTGTTTTTT
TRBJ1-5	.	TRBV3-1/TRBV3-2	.	CASSLQGSNQPQHF	TGTGCCAGCAGCCTTCAGGGGAGCAATCAGCCCCAGCATTTT
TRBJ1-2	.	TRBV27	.	CASGGLYNPYGYTF	TGTGCCAGCGGGGGACTTTATAATCCCTATGGCTACACCTTC
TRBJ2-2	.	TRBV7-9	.	CASSLRPDRNTGELFF	TGTGCCAGCAGCTTACGTCCAGATCGGAACACCGGGGAGCTGTTTTTT
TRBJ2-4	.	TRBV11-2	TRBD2	CASSLYASGKNIQYF	TGTGCCAGCAGCTTATATGCTAGCGGCAAAAACATTCAGTACTTC
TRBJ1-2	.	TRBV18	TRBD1	CASSPQGTGNGYTF	TGTGCCAGCTCACCACAGGGGACAGGGAATGGCTACACCTTC
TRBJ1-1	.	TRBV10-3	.	CAISDITTDLGTEAFF	TGTGCCATCAGTGACATTACGACAGACCTAGGGACTGAAGCTTTCTTT
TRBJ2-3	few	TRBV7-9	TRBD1	CASSFYTGARTDTQYF	TGTGCCAGCAGCTTCTACACAGGGGCCCGCACAGATACGCAGTATTTT
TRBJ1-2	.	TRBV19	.	CASSPGISGYTF	TGTGCCAGTAGTCCCGGGATCTCTGGCTACACCTTC
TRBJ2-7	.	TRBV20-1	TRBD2	CGSGVGYEQYF	TGCGGTAGCGGGGTAGGCTACGAGCAGTACTTC
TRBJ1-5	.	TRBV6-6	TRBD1	CASSWPGGSQPQHF	TGTGCCAGCAGTTGGCCAGGGGGCAGTCAGCCCCAGCATTTT
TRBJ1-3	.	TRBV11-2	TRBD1	CASSRDRGLGNTIYF	TGTGCCAGCAGCAGAGACAGGGGGCTTGGAAACACCATATATTTT
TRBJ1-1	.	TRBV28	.	CASKVGGTEAFF	TGTGCCAGCAAGGTGGGAGGAACTGAAGCTTTCTTT
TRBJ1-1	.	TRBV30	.	CARATGLGTEAFF	TGTGCCCGTGCTACAGGGTTGGGCACTGAAGCTTTCTTT
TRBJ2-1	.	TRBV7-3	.	CASSLSGSSYNEQFF	TGTGCCAGCAGCTTATCGGGAAGCTCCTACAATGAGCAGTTCTTC
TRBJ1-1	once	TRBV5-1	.	CASSLDRANTEAFF	TGCGCCAGCAGCTTGGACAGGGCGAACACTGAAGCTTTCTTT
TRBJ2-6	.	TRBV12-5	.	CASGLSLSGANVLTF	TGTGCTAGTGGTTTGTCCCTCTCTGGGGCCAACGTCCTGACTTTC